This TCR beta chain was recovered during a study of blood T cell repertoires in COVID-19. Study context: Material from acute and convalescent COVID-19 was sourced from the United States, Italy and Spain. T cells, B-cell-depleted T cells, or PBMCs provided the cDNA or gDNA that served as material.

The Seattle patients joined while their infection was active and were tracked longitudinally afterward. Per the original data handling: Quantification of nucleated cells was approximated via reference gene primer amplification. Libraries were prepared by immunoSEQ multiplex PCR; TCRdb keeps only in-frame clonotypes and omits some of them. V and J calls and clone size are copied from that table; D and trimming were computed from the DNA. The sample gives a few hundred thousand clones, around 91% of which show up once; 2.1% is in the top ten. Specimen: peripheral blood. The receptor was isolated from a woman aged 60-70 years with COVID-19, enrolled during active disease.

Written as DNA, the CDR3 is TGTGCCAGTAGTGTCAGGGGTCGCTCAACTATCTCTGGCTACACCTTC. Translation: CASSVRGRSTISGYTF. The chain combines TRBV19 with TRBJ1-2; TRBD1 is a possible D gene (6 bases). This CDR3 comprises 16 residues. Deletions cut 5 bases from V and 7 bases from J, with 23 bases between. CDR1 and CDR2 from the germline V gene are LNHDA and SQIVND (reference sequence).